This T cell receptor (beta chain) was documented in a study of blood T cell repertoires in COVID-19. Across the study: Spain, Italy and the United States supplied samples that represented acute and convalescent COVID-19.

Data came from immunoSEQ multiplex PCR; TCRdb stores just in-frame clones and leaves some out. The sample lists fewer than 300,000 clones, approximately 85% occurring once. The CDR3 contains 15 residues. Trimming removed 5 bases from V and 4 bases from J; junction bases left unmatched: 9. Germline CDR1 reads SGHDT; CDR2 reads YYEEEE. This TCR was sampled from a human donor with COVID-19, enrolled during active disease. The donor label of this sample is uncertain. This chain uses TRBV5-6 with TRBJ2-1; the match to TRBD1 covers 7 bases. The sequencing input was peripheral blood. Here the CDR3 reads CASSYGTVKYNEQFF. The CDR3 nucleotides read TGTGCCAGCAGTTACGGGACAGTCAAGTACAATGAGCAGTTCTTC. The entire variable domain, with the rest obtained from reference TRBV5-6 and TRBJ2-1, is as follows: DAGVTQSPTHLIKTRGQQVTLRCSPKSGHDTVSWYQQALGQGPQFIFQYYEEEERQRGNFPDRFSGHQFPNYSSELNVNALLLGDSALYLCASSYGTVKYNEQFFGPGTRLTVL.